Detailed here is one T cell receptor beta chain. The antigen remains undetermined. From germline, CDR1 is MNHEY and CDR2 SMNVEV (reference sequence). The CDR3 has 14 amino acids. The V segment lost 4 bases and the J segment 3 bases; nucleotides outside the gene matches: 3. This entry comes from a study of shared clonotypes between healthy human individuals. Study outcomes and limitations: In this cohort, only blood was sampled, and tissue repertoires likely differ.

Subsets obtained from CD4+ cells comprised CD45RA+ naive and CD45RA-negative memory cells. Sequenced by immunoSEQ multiplex PCR; TCRdb stores in-frame clones only, minus some. The table shows millions of clones, with more than 85% occurring only once. Source material: naive CD4+ T cells from PBMCs. As to subset: CD45RA+ positively selected. This receptor was identified in a man between 18 and 35 years old in good health. Some clones in this sample may be carry-over from other donors' samples. V is TRBV27 and J is TRBJ2-7, with TRBD1 matching 10 bases. The CDR3 spells CASSYGTGVYEQYF. The CDR3 coding sequence is TGTGCCAGCAGTTACGGGACAGGGGTCTACGAGCAGTACTTC.